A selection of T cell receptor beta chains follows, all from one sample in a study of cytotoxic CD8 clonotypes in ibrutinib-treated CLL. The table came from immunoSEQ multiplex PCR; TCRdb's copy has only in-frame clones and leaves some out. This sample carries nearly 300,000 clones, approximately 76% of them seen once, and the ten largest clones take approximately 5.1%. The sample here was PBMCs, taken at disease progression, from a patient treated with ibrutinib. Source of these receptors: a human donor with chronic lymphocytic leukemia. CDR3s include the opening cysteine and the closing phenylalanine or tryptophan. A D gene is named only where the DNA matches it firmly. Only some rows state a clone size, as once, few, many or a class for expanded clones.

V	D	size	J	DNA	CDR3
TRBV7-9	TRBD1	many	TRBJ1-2	TGTGCCAGCAGCTTAGCCGTAGGACAGGGTGCATATGGCTACACCTTC	CASSLAVGQGAYGYTF
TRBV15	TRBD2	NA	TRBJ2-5	TGTGCCACCGCCCCAAGCGGGAAAAAGACCCAGTACTTC	CATAPSGKKTQYF
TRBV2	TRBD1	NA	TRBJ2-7	TGTGCCAGCACTGTAGGGACAGGGAGGTACGAGCAGTACTTC	CASTVGTGRYEQYF
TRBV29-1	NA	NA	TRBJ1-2	TGCAGCGCCGAAGGGAGTCAGGGTGCTAACTATGGCTACACCTTC	CSAEGSQGANYGYTF
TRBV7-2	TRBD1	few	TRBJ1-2	TGTGCCAGCAGCGTAAACAGGGGAGATGGCTACACCTTC	CASSVNRGDGYTF
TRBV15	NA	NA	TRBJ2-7	TGTGCCACAGCCCCTTCTTTGGGTTTTTACGAGCAGTACTTC	CATAPSLGFYEQYF
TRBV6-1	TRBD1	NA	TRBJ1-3	TGTGCCAGCAGTGAAGTAGAACAGGGGGACACCTACTCTGGAAACACCATATATTTT	CASSEVEQGDTYSGNTIYF
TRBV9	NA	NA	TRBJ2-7	TGTGCCAGCAGCGTAGGAGGGGGATACTGGGACGAGCAGTACTTC	CASSVGGGYWDEQYF
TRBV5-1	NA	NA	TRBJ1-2	TGCGCCAGCAGCCCCGGGGGTGGAAGAGGCTACACCTTC	CASSPGGGRGYTF
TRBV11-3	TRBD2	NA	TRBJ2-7	TGTGCCAGCACCCCATTACCCCGTCAGACTAGCGTGGGATCCTACGAGCAGTACTTC	CASTPLPRQTSVGSYEQYF
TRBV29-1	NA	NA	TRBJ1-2	TGCAGCGTTGATTCCCCGCGGATTAACGGCTACACCTTC	CSVDSPRINGYTF
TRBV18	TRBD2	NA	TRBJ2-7	TGTGCCAGCTCACTACTAGCGGGAGTTACCTACGAGCAGTACTTC	CASSLLAGVTYEQYF
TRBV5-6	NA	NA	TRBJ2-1	TGTGCCAGCAGCCCGTCGCCGGCGAGGGTTGAGCAGTTCTTC	CASSPSPARVEQFF
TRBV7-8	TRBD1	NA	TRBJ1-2	TGTGCCAGCAGCCAGGAGGGGGCTCGGTATGGCTACACCTTC	CASSQEGARYGYTF
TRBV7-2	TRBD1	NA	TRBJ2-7	TGTGCCAGCAGCCCGAGGACAGGTCATAACGAGCAGTACTTC	CASSPRTGHNEQYF
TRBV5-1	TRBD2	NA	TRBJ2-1	TGCGCCAGCAGCTTGGGGGCTAGCGGGAGGCATGAGCAGTTCTTC	CASSLGASGRHEQFF
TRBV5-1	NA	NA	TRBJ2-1	TGCGCCAGCAGCTTGCGGGGCGGAGCCTACAATGAGCAGTTCTTC	CASSLRGGAYNEQFF
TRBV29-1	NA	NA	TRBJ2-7	TGCAGCGTCACCCCGACGGGACACTTCGGCGAGCAGTACTTC	CSVTPTGHFGEQYF
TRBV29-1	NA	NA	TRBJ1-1	TGCAGCGTTGAACGGGGGGGGATAAGGCAGACTGAAGCTTTCTTT	CSVERGGIRQTEAFF
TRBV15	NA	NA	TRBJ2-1	TGTGCCACCAGCAGATACAACAATGAGCAGTTCTTC	CATSRYNNEQFF
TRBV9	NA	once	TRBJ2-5	TGTGCCAGCAGCTTCCACCGGGACTCTCGTTCAGAGACCCAGTACTTC	CASSFHRDSRSETQYF
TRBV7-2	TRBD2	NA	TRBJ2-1	TGTGCCAGCAGCTTATCCTGGCCCCGGGGGGGGCCCTACAATGAGCAGTTCTTC	CASSLSWPRGGPYNEQFF
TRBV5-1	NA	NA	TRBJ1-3	TGCGCCAGCAGCCCGTTGAGCGGCAGTTTCTCTGGAAACACCATATATTTT	CASSPLSGSFSGNTIYF
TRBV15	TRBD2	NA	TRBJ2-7	TGTGCCACCAGCCAGATCACTAGCGGGGACTACGAGCAGTACTTC	CATSQITSGDYEQYF
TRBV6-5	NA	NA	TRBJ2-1	TGTGCCAGCAGTTACGGACTACTGAGAAAGCAGTTCTTC	CASSYGLLRKQFF
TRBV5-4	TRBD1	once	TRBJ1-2	TGTGCCAGCAGCTTGGACAACAGGGGAAGCTATGGCTACACCTTC	CASSLDNRGSYGYTF
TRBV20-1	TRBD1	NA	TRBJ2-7	TGCAGTGCCGACAGGGACGAGCAGTACTTC	CSADRDEQYF
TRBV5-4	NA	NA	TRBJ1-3	TGTGCCAGCAGCTTAAGCGGGGGGAACACCATATATTTT	CASSLSGGNTIYF
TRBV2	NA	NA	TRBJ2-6	TGTGCCAGCAAACCCCCATCTGGGGCCAACGTCCTGACTTTC	CASKPPSGANVLTF
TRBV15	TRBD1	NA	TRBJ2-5	TGTGCCACCAGCAGCGCCGGGACAGGGGTGGGAGAGACCCAGTACTTC	CATSSAGTGVGETQYF
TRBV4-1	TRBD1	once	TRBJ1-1	TGCGCCAGCAGCCCTCAGGGGGCCGTGAACACTGAAGCTTTCTTT	CASSPQGAVNTEAFF
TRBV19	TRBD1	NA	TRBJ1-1	TGTGCCAGTAATACAGGGGGCCCCACTGAAGCTTTCTTT	CASNTGGPTEAFF
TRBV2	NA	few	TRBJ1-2	TGTGCCAGCATCGAACAGGATGGCTACACCTTC	CASIEQDGYTF
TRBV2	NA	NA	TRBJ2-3	TGTGCCAGCAGTGAGTATAGAACAGATACGCAGTATTTT	CASSEYRTDTQYF
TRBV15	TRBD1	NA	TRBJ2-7	TGTGCCACCAGCAGAGGACAGGGGATGACCTACGAGCAGTACTTC	CATSRGQGMTYEQYF
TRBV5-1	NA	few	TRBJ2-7	TGCGCCAGCAGCTTAACCTCGGGGCCGACCTACGAGCAGTACTTC	CASSLTSGPTYEQYF
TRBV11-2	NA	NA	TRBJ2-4	TGTGCCAGCAGCCCCAGTATACACATTCAGTACTTC	CASSPSIHIQYF
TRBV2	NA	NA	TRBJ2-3	TGTGCCAGCAGTGATCCGGCAGACACAGATACGCAGTATTTT	CASSDPADTDTQYF
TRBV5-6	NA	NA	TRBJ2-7	TGTGCCAGCAGCTATCGCTTAAGACGGTCCTACGAGCAGTACTTC	CASSYRLRRSYEQYF
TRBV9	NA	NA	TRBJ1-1	TGTGCCAGCAGCATAACAGGGACCACTGAAGCTTTCTTT	CASSITGTTEAFF
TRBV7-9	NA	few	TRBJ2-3	TGTGCCAGCGCCATAGCGATCACAGATACGCAGTATTTT	CASAIAITDTQYF
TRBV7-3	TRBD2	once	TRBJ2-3	TGTGCCAGCAGCCCTTCTAGCGGGGGGGCCCCAGATACGCAGTATTTT	CASSPSSGGAPDTQYF
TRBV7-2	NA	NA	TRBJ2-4	TGTGCCAGCAGCTTAGAGGGGCTGAGGGTTCAGTACTTC	CASSLEGLRVQYF
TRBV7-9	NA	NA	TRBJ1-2	TGTGCCAGCGGTTTAGGACCTGTGGCTACCTTC	CASGLGPVATF
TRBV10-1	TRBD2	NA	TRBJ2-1	TGCGCCAGCAGTGCGCAACTAGCGGGGGTTTACAATGAGCAGTTCTTC	CASSAQLAGVYNEQFF
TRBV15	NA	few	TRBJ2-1	TGTGCCACCAGCAGAGATCTTGGGGGGCTGGACAATGAGCAGTTCTTC	CATSRDLGGLDNEQFF
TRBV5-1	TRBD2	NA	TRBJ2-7	TGCGCCAGTACAGACAGGGGGCTAGCGGGAGGGATCGGCGAGCAGTACTTC	CASTDRGLAGGIGEQYF
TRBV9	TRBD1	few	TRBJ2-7	TGTGCCAGCAGTACAGGGGACGGTCTGTACGAGCAGTACTTC	CASSTGDGLYEQYF
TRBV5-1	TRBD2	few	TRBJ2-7	TGCGCCAGCAGCACCCCTAGCGGGAACAACGAGCAGTACTTC	CASSTPSGNNEQYF
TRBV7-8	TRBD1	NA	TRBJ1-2	TGTGCCAGCAGCTCCATAGACAGGGCTCGAAACTATGGCTACACCTTC	CASSSIDRARNYGYTF
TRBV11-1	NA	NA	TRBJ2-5	TGTGCCAGCAGCTTACTAGGTTCTGGGGTCGAGACCCAGTACTTC	CASSLLGSGVETQYF
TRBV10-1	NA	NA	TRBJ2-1	TGCGCCAGCAGTGCGCAGTACAATGAGCAGTTCTTC	CASSAQYNEQFF
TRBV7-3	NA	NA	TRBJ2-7	TGTGCCAGCAGCTCTGCTGGTCCCAAACCCTACGAGCAGTACTTC	CASSSAGPKPYEQYF
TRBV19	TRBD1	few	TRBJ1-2	TGTGCCAGTAGTGCAACCGGGACAGGCTATGGCTACACCTTC	CASSATGTGYGYTF
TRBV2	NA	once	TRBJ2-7	TGTGCCAGCACAGGATACTACGAGCAGTACTTC	CASTGYYEQYF